The 2 T cell receptor beta chains below come from one sample, sequenced in a study of OX40 agonist ivuxolimab in advanced cancers. The protocol was immunoSEQ multiplex PCR, while the TCRdb copy is restricted to in-frame clones and leaves out a portion. The data show tens of thousands of clones, about 89% seen once. This material consisted of CD4+ or CD8+ T cells sorted from blood, taken in a trial of the OX40 agonist ivuxolimab. These receptors originate from an adult with an advanced solid tumor such as melanoma, head and neck, liver or kidney cancer.

This clone was observed a single time. The CDR3 protein is CASSLAQGTDTQYF. The CDR3 DNA sequence: TGCGCCAGCAGCTTGGCCCAGGGGACAGATACGCAGTATTTT. The V and J genes are TRBV5-1 and TRBJ2-3; TRBD1 might be the D (6 bases). The CDR3 has 14 residues. The V gene's germline CDR1 is SGHRS and CDR2 YFSETQ. Trimming took 0 bases from V and 3 from J, leaving 8 bases between them.

J is TRBJ1-1 and V is TRBV5-4; possible D gene TRBD1, 6 bases. Germline loops: CDR1 SGHNT, CDR2 YYREEE (reference sequence). V dropped 2 bases and J dropped 7 bases, with 12 bases sitting between them. The length of the CDR3 is 13 residues. CDR3 DNA sequence: TGTGCCAGCAGCTTTAAGGGGGGCTTTGAAGCTTTCTTT. Its translation: CASSFKGGFEAFF.